The sequence of this TCR beta chain was determined in a study of shared clonotypes between healthy human individuals (dated by TCRdb to between 2020 and 2021). Broadly, across the study: The cohort comprised a couple of women and a few men aged 18 to 49 years. Each donor's leukapheresis produced roughly between roughly 0.85 and 9.5 billion PBMCs. To increase sequencing depth and limit assay-specific biases, different laboratories used diverse techniques to prepare libraries and sequence TCR repertoires. For each donor, three plates each were used for CD4 naive and CD4 memory, two plates were used for CD8 naive, and one plate was used for CD8 memory. To estimate repertoire size and how much clonotype sharing occurs between individuals, the study deeply sequenced the blood TCR repertoires of roughly 5 healthy adults. Results the study describes overall, beyond this receptor: Larger estimated clonotype richness was generally found for naive subsets than for memory subsets. Higher generation probabilities were observed for clonotypes shared by all four sorted-subset donors than for non-shared clonotypes. Rarefaction of sorted-subset datasets indicated incomplete sequencing despite the large sequencing depth. Sampling was limited to blood, and TCR repertoires in tissue likely differ from TCR repertoires in blood. Across four donors, roughly 5.1% of naive CD4, roughly 3.4% of naive CD8, 2.3% of memory CD4, and roughly 0.4% of memory CD8 clonotypes were shared. The genetic and exposure-history diversity represented was limited by the small number of donors. Pairwise subsampling led to the expectation that sequencing depth would affect the degree of clonotype sharing among donors.

Using the deep immunoSEQ assay, multiplex PCR amplified TCR CDR3 regions from genomic DNA. For each cell subset, the extracted genomic DNA was distributed evenly across all wells of several immunoSEQ 96-well plates, and each plate served as one replicate. For sorted subsets, each replicate PCR was loaded with roughly 200 ng genomic DNA, equivalent to 30,000 or so T cell genomes. Purified libraries were measured with a Qubit 3.0 fluorometer, size-checked on a Bioanalyzer 2100, and measured again with the KAPA Library Quantification kit. Every immunoSEQ 96-well plate was sequenced on a separate single-read 150-cycle Illumina NextSeq 550 flow cell. The study's processing was this. Because the immunoSEQ output held only junctional sequences and lacked quality scores, the filtering could not match the filtering applied to full-length reads. To assign V/J genes and CDR3, sequences were annotated using PyIR, a Python wrapper for IgBLAST v1.9, with IMGT germline references. Reads were removed for weak V/J assignments (E-value above 1e-6), missing CDR3, stop codons, out-of-frame junctions, or ambiguous translated residues. V3J clonotypes were defined by identical inferred V gene, J gene, and CDR3 amino acid sequence. To compute the percentage overlap between repertoires, the number of shared unique clonotypes was divided by the size of the smaller repertoire. Three approaches were used to assess repertoire richness: RTK rarefaction, the Chao1 estimator, and Recon v2.1 estimates of unobserved clonotypes. OLGA was used to compute generation probabilities for all TCRbeta clonotypes that the gDNA method yielded from a few donors. The clones in this table, taken by TCRdb from immuneACCESS, are in-frame only. Not every clone is retained; where verified, under half of the shortfall comes from an unresolved V gene, and the cause of the rest is unknown. The DNA was the basis for D and trimming; V, J and clone size are from that table. Within this sample are a few hundred thousand clones, with around 97% of them counted one time only. 0.045% to 0.07% of the sample is held by the ten biggest clonotypes.

The CDR3 holds 17 amino acids from the cysteine to the phenylalanine. Just the 51-base CDR3 DNA is kept, in frame starting at base 1. V lost 4 bases and J lost 6 bases, and the count of bases not matched to a germline gene is 17. According to the germline V gene, CDR1 reads SGDLS and CDR2 reads YYNGEE. Healthy HIV-negative adults with no recently reported acute infections or vaccinations were included as donors. Every donor was a Caucasian adult residing in Nashville, Tennessee, USA. CD4+ T cells were enriched by magnetic negative selection, after which naive cells were positively selected on CD45RA and the negative fraction was taken as the memory subset. After blood collection by leukapheresis, PBMCs were isolated using Ficoll-Histopaque density gradient centrifugation and then cryopreserved in the vapor phase of liquid nitrogen. Analytical flow cytometry was used to check the purity and quantity of every magnetically sorted T cell population. Each sorted fraction had its genomic DNA isolated and then quantified by UV absorbance on a Nanodrop 2000c.

On this clone: It has no known antigen specificity. No much larger clone exists at a distance of one base, and base qualities are not known.

The sequence derives from a woman aged 30 to 39 in good health. The chain couples TRBV9 to TRBJ2-7; 9 nucleotides in the junction match TRBD2. Material for sequencing was naive CD4+ T cells sorted from blood. Taken with the paper, the label for cell subset or site translates to: CD45RA+ positively selected. For the CDR3, the sequence is CASSRSLSAGGPTEQYF. The bases are TGTGCCAGCAGCCGGAGTCTATCGGCGGGAGGGCCGACCGAGCAGTACTTC. Reference TRBV9 and TRBJ2-7 proteins supply the regions before and after the CDR3; the full variable domain is: DSGVTQTPKHLITATGQRVTLRCSPRSGDLSVYWYQQSLDQGLQFLIQYYNGEERAKGNILERFSAQQFPDLHSELNLSSLELGDSALYFCASSRSLSAGGPTEQYFGPGTRLTVT.